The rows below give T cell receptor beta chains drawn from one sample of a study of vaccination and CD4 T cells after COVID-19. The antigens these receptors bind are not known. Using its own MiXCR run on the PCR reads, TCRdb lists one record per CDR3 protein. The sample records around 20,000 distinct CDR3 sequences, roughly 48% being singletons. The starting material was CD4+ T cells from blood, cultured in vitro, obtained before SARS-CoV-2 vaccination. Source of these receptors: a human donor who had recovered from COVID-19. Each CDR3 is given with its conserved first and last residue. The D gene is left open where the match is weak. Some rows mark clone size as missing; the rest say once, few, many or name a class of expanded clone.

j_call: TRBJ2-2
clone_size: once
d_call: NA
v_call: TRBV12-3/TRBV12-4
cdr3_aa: CASTPMRRRPNTGELFF
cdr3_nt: TGTGCCAGCACTCCTATGAGGAGGAGACCGAACACCGGGGAGCTGTTTTTT

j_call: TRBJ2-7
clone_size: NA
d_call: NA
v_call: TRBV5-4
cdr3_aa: CASSPGGSSSYEQYF
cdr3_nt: TGTGCCAGCAGCCCCGGGGGTAGCAGCTCCTACGAGCAGTACTTC

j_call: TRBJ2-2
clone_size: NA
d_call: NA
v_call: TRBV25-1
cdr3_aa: CASSEQGLHTGELFF
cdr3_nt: TGTGCCAGCAGTGAACAGGGGCTACACACCGGGGAGCTGTTTTTT

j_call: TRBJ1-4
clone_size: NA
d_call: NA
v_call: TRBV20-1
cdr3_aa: CSARDQSDQANEKLFF
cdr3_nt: TGCAGTGCTAGAGATCAATCTGACCAAGCCAATGAAAAACTGTTTTTT

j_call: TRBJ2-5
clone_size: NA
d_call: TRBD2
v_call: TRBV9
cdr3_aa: CASSVASGRAGETQYF
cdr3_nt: TGTGCCAGCAGCGTAGCTAGCGGGAGGGCCGGAGAGACCCAGTACTTC

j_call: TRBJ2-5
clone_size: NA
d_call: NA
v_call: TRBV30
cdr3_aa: CAWSDRVGLETQYF
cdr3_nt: TGTGCCTGGAGTGACAGGGTCGGGTTGGAGACCCAGTACTTC

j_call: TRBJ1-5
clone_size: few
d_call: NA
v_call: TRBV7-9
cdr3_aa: CASSLQGEQPQHF
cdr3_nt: TGTGCCAGCAGCTTACAGGGTGAGCAGCCCCAGCATTTT

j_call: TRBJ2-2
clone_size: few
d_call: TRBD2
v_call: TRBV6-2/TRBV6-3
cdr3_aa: CASRELAATGELFF
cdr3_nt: TGTGCCAGCAGGGAACTAGCGGCGACCGGGGAGCTGTTTTTT

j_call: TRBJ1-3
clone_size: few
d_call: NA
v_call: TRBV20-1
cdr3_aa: CSATEDSSGNTIYF
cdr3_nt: TGCAGTGCCACAGAGGACAGCTCTGGAAACACCATATATTTT

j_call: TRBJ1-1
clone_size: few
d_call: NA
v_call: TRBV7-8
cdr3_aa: CASSLGMRAGEAFF
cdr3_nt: TGTGCCAGCAGCTTAGGTATGCGCGCAGGTGAAGCTTTCTTT

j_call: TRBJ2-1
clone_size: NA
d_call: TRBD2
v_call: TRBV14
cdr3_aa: CASSQQIGLAGYNEQFF
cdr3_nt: TGTGCCAGCAGCCAACAAATAGGACTAGCGGGATACAATGAGCAGTTCTTC

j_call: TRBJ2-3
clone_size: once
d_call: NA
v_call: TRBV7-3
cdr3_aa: CASSLLHTDTQYF
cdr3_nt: TGTGCCAGCAGCTTACTACACACAGATACGCAGTATTTT

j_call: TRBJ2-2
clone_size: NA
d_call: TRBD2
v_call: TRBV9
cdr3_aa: CASSVEPAGAAGELFF
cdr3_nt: TGTGCCAGCAGCGTAGAGCCAGCGGGAGCCGCCGGGGAGCTGTTTTTT

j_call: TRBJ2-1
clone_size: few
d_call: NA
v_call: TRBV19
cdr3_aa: CACKGSDRNEQFF
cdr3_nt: TGTGCCTGCAAAGGTAGCGATCGGAATGAGCAGTTCTTC

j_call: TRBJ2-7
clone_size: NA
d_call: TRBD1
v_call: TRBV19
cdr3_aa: CASRGLGQGSYEQYF
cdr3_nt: TGTGCCAGTAGGGGTCTGGGACAGGGCTCCTACGAGCAGTACTTC

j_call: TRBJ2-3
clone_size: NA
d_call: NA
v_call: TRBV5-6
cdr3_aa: CASSFGATDTQYF
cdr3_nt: TGTGCCAGCAGCTTCGGGGCGACAGATACGCAGTATTTT

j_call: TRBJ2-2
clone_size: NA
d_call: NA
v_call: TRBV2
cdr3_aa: CASSEGRGFTGELFF
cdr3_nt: TGTGCCAGCAGTGAAGGTCGGGGGTTCACCGGGGAGCTGTTTTTT

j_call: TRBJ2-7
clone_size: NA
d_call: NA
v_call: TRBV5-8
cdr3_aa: CASRTGGWKEQYF
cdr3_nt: TGTGCCAGCCGTACGGGCGGGTGGAAAGAGCAGTACTTC

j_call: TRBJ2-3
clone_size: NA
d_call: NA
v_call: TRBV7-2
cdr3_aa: CASSLVGPGSTDTQYF
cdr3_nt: TGTGCCAGCAGCTTAGTTGGCCCTGGGTCTACAGATACGCAGTATTTT

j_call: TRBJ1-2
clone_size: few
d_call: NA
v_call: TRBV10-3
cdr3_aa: CAINTGTVYGYTF
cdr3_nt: TGTGCCATCAACACAGGGACGGTCTATGGCTACACCTTC

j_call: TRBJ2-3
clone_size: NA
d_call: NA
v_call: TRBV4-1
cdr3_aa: CASSRAGGTGGISDTQYF
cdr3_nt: TGCGCCAGCAGCCGAGCAGGGGGAACTGGCGGGATTTCGGATACGCAGTATTTT

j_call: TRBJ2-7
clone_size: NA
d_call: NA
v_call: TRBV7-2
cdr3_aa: CASSFQLAREQYF
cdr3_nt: TGTGCCAGCAGCTTCCAGCTAGCCCGCGAGCAGTACTTC

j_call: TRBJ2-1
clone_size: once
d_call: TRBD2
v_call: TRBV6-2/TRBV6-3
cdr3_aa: CASSYSRTSGRSRVDNEQFF
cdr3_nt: TGTGCCAGCAGTTACTCTAGGACTAGCGGGAGGAGCAGGGTGGACAATGAGCAGTTCTTC

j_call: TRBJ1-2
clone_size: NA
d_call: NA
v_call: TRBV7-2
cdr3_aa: CASSLQMTNYGYTF
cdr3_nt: TGTGCCAGCAGCCTTCAGATGACTAACTATGGCTACACCTTC

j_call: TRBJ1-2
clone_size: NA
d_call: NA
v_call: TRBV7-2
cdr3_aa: CASSLRTVNGYTF
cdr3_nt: TGTGCCAGCAGCTTAAGGACAGTTAATGGCTACACCTTC

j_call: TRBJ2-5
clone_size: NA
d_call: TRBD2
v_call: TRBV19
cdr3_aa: CASSVTGTSSETQYF
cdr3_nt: TGTGCCAGTAGTGTAACCGGGACTAGCTCTGAGACCCAGTACTTC

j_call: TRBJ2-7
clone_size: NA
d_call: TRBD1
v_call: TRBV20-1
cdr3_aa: CSARTDREGEQYF
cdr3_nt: TGCAGTGCTAGAACGGACAGGGAAGGCGAGCAGTACTTC

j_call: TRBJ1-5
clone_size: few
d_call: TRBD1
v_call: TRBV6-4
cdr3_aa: CASRGRTGESEPQHF
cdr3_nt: TGTGCCAGCAGGGGAAGGACAGGGGAGTCCGAGCCCCAGCATTTT

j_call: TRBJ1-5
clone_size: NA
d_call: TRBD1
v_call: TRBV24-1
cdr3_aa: CATSDPGTGHYSNQPQHF
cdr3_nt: TGTGCCACCAGTGACCCCGGGACAGGCCATTATAGCAATCAGCCCCAGCATTTT

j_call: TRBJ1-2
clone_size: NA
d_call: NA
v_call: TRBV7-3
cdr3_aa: CASSLDGTNGYTF
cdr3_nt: TGTGCCAGCAGCTTGGACGGGACAAACGGCTACACCTTC

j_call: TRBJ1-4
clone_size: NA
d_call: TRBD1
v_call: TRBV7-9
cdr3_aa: CASSSDRERGEKLFF
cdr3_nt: TGTGCCAGCAGTTCCGACAGGGAAAGAGGTGAAAAACTGTTTTTT

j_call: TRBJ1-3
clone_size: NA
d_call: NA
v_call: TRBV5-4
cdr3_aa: CASGQLSGNTIYF
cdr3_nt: TGTGCCAGCGGACAGCTCTCTGGAAACACCATATATTTT

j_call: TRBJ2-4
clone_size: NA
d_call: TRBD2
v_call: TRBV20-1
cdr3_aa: CSATSSSGRAIQYF
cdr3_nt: TGCAGTGCTACAAGTTCTAGCGGGAGGGCAATTCAGTACTTC

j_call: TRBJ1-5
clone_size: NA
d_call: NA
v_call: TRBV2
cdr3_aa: CASSASHSNQPQHF
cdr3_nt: TGTGCCAGCAGTGCCAGTCATAGCAATCAGCCCCAGCATTTT

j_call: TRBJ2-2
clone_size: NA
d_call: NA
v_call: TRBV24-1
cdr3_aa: CATSRWGSSGELFF
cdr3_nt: TGTGCCACCAGTAGGTGGGGCTCAAGCGGGGAGCTGTTTTTT

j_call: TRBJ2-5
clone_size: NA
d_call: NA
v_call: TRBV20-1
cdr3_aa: CSARDFGVTQYF
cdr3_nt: TGCAGTGCTAGAGATTTTGGCGTGACCCAGTACTTC

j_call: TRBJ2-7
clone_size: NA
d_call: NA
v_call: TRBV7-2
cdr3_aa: CASSPFPRGRDEQYF
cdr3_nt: TGTGCCAGCAGCCCCTTTCCCCGGGGCCGCGACGAGCAGTACTTC

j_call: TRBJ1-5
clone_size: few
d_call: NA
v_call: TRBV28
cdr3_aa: CASSFGGKGYQPQHF
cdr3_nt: TGTGCCAGCAGTTTTGGGGGAAAAGGGTATCAGCCCCAGCATTTT

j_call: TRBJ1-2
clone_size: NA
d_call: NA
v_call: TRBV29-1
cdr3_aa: CSVVRDTYSSYTF
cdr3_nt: TGCAGCGTTGTCCGGGACACCTACTCTAGCTACACCTTC

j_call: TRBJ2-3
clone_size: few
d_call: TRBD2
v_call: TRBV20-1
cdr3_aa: CSAQPLAGFSTDTQYF
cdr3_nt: TGCAGTGCCCAGCCCCTAGCGGGGTTCTCCACAGATACGCAGTATTTT

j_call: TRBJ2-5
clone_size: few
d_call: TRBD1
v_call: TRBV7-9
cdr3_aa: CASSGTGAQETQYF
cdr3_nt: TGTGCCAGCAGCGGAACAGGGGCCCAAGAGACCCAGTACTTC

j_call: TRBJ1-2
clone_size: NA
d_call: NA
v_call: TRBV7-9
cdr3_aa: CASSLRGGYGYTF
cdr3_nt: TGTGCCAGCAGCTTGAGGGGAGGCTATGGCTACACCTTC

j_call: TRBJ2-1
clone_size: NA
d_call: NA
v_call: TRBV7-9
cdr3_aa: CASSLEDSFHEQFF
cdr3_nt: TGTGCCAGCAGCTTAGAGGATAGTTTTCATGAGCAGTTCTTC

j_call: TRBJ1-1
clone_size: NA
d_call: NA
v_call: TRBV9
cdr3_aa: CASSPRGGVVNTEAFF
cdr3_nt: TGTGCCAGCAGCCCTCGGGGGGGGGTTGTGAACACTGAAGCTTTCTTT

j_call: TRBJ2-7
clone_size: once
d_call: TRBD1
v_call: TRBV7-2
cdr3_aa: CASSRGQSSYEQYF
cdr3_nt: TGTGCCAGCAGCCGGGGACAGTCCTCCTACGAGCAGTACTTC

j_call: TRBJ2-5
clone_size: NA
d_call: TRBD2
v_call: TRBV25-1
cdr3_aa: CASNLAGGYQETQYF
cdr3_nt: TGTGCCAGCAATCTAGCGGGAGGTTACCAAGAGACCCAGTACTTC

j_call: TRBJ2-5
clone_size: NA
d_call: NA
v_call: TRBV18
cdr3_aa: CASSPPGPVGETQYF
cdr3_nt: TGTGCCAGCTCACCACCGGGCCCCGTCGGGGAGACCCAGTACTTC

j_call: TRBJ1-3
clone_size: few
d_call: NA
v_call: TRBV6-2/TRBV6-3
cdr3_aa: CASSRGTGNTIYF
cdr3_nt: TGTGCCAGCAGCCGAGGGACCGGAAACACCATATATTTT

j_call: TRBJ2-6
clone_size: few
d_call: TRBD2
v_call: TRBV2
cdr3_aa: CASSRGLAGAGANVLTF
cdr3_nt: TGTGCCAGCAGTAGGGGACTAGCGGGAGCTGGGGCCAACGTCCTGACTTTC

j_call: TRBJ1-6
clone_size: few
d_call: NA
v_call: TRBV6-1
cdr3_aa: CASSVATAALSSPLHF
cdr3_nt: TGTGCCAGCAGTGTAGCTACAGCGGCCCTCTCTTCACCCCTCCACTTT

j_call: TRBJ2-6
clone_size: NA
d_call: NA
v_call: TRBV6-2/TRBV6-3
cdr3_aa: CASGASGANVLTF
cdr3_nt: TGTGCCAGCGGAGCCTCTGGGGCCAACGTCCTGACTTTC

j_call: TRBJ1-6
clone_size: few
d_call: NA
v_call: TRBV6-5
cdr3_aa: CASSYSYPYNSPLHF
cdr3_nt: TGTGCCAGCAGTTACTCTTACCCGTATAATTCACCCCTCCACTTT

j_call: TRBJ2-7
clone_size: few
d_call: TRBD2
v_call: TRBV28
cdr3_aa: CASSPSGSSYEQYF
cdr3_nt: TGTGCCAGCTCGCCTAGCGGGAGCTCCTACGAGCAGTACTTC

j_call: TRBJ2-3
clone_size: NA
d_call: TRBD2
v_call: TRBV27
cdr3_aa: CASRRDYLTDTQYF
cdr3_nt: TGTGCCAGCAGGCGGGACTACCTCACAGATACGCAGTATTTT

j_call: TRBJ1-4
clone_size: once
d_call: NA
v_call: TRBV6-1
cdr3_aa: CASSSQGGHEKLFF
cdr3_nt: TGTGCCAGCAGCTCACAGGGCGGTCATGAAAAACTGTTTTTT

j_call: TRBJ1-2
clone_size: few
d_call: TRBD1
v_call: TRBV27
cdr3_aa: CASSPDRGRSYGYTF
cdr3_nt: TGTGCCAGCAGTCCAGACAGGGGGCGCTCCTATGGCTACACCTTC

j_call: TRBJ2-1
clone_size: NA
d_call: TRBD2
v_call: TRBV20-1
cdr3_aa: CSARDPGGPLIEQFF
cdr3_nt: TGCAGTGCTAGAGATCCGGGAGGGCCGTTAATTGAGCAGTTCTTC

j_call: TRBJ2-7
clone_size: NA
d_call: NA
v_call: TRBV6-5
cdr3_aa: CASSYSGGAGSYEQYF
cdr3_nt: TGTGCCAGCAGTTACTCAGGTGGGGCAGGCTCCTACGAGCAGTACTTC

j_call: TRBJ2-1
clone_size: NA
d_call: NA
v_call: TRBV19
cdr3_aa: CASSIPSSYNEQFF
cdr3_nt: TGTGCCAGTAGTATCCCGAGCTCCTACAATGAGCAGTTCTTC

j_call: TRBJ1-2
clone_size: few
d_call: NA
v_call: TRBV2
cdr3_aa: CASSEQYGYTF
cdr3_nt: TGTGCCAGCAGTGAGCAGTACGGCTACACCTTC